The clone carrying this T cell receptor (beta chain) was seen at least ten times. The TCRbeta library was prepared with unique molecular identifiers. TCRdb reprocessed the PCR reads via MiXCR and lists one record per CDR3 protein. The sample consists of approximately 200,000 distinct CDR3 sequences, roughly 15% of them appearing once. Per germline, CDR1 ENHRY and CDR2 SYGVKD. The CDR3 has 14 residues. The ends were cut back, 6 bases at V and 3 bases at J, with 15 bases in the middle. The sample comes from a study of T-cell reconstitution after alpha-beta-depleted transplantation in children. The chain is built from TRBV10-3 and TRBJ2-7, with D possibly TRBD1 on 6 matching bases. The sample here was PBMCs from the stem cell graft donor, taken from the stem cell graft. The source of this sequence is a human donor who donated a stem cell graft to a child with acute lymphoblastic leukemia. The DNA for the CDR3 is TGTGCCATCAGGGGTCAACAGGGAGACTACGAGCAGTACTTC. Amino acid sequence: CAIRGQQGDYEQYF.